This record covers a single T cell receptor (beta chain). Profiled with immunoSEQ multiplex PCR; TCRdb holds only in-frame clones, not every one. The table records fewer than 250,000 clones, approximately 91% of them present only once. These data belong to a study of control samples from healthy donors and cancer patients. The sample comprised blood. This receptor was identified in a young man in good health.

This chain's CDR3 is CASSRIRQGKALNTEAFF. The DNA of the CDR3 is TGCGCCAGCAGCCGGATCCGACAGGGAAAAGCCTTGAACACTGAAGCTTTCTTT. The V gene is TRBV5-1, the J gene TRBJ1-1; TRBD1 matches 7 bases. Germline CDR1 is SGHRS and CDR2 is YFSETQ. The CDR3 is made up of 18 amino acids. V dropped 4 bases and J dropped 0; count of bases not matched to a gene: 15. The full variable domain, completed using reference TRBV5-1 and TRBJ1-1, is KAGVTQTPRYLIKTRGQQVTLSCSPISGHRSVSWYQQTPGQGLQFLFEYFSETQRNKGNFPGRFSGRQFSNSRSEMNVSTLELGDSALYLCASSRIRQGKALNTEAFFGQGTRLTVV.